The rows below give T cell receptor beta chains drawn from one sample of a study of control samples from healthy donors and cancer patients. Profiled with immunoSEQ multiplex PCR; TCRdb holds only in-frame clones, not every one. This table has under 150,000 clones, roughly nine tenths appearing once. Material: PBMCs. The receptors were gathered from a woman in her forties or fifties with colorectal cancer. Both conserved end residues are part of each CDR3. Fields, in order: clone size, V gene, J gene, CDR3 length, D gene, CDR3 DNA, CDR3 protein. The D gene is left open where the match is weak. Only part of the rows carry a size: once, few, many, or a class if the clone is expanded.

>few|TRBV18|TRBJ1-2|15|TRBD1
TGTGCCAGCTCAGCAGACAGGGGGCTTGTCTATGGCTACACCTTC
CASSADRGLVYGYTF
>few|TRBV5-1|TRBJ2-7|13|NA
TGCGCCAGCAGCTTTAGGGGGATAGGGGAGCAGTACTTC
CASSFRGIGEQYF
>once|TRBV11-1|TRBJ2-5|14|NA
TGTGCCAGCGGAACGGGAGACCGGCGAGAGACCCAGTACTTC
CASGTGDRRETQYF
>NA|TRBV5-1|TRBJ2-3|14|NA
TGCGCCAGCAGCCGCGCGGGAATGGGAGATACGCAGTATTTT
CASSRAGMGDTQYF
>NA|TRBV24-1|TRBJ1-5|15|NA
TGTGCCACCAGTCTCGGGGGGGGTCTCAATCAGCCCCAGCATTTT
CATSLGGGLNQPQHF
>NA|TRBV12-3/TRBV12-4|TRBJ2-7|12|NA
TGTGCCAGCAGTCCGAGCTCCTACGAGCAGTACTTC
CASSPSSYEQYF
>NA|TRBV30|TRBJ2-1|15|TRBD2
TGTGCCTGGAGAGCTAGCGGGGACGGGGACGAGTTGGAGTTCTTC
CAWRASGDGDELEFF
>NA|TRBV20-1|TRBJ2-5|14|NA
TGCAGTGCTAGTAATCGGGACGGACTAGAGACCCAGTACTTC
CSASNRDGLETQYF
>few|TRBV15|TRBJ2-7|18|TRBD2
TGTGCCACCAGCCCGCTCGCCGGTGGGGGGGGAAGCTCCTACGAGCAGTACTTC
CATSPLAGGGGSSYEQYF
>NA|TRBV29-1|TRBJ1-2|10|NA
TGCAGCGTTGGTCCTAATGGCTACACCTTC
CSVGPNGYTF
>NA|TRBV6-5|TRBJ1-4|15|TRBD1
TGTGCCAGCAGGACAACCGGGACAGGGAATGAAAAACTGTTTTTT
CASRTTGTGNEKLFF
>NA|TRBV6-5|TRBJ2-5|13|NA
TGTGCCAGCAGCCCCCGGGGTATGGAGACCCAGTACTTC
CASSPRGMETQYF
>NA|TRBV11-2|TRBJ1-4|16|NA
TGTGCCAGCAGCTCCCCGAGCGTGGGGCGAATTGAAAAACTGTTTTTT
CASSSPSVGRIEKLFF
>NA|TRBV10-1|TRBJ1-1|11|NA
TGCGCCAGCAGCAGGGACTACGAAGCTTTCTTT
CASSRDYEAFF
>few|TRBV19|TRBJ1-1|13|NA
TGTGCCAGTAGTACCAGGGGGAACACTGAAGCTTTCTTT
CASSTRGNTEAFF
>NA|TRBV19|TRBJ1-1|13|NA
TGTGCCAGTATCGACCGGATGAACACTGAAGCTTTCTTT
CASIDRMNTEAFF
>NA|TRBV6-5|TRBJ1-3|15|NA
TGTGCCAGCAGTCCGGACAGTTTTAGGCGAAACACCATATATTTT
CASSPDSFRRNTIYF
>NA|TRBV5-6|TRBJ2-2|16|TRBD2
TGTGCCAGCAGCTTGGGACTAGCGGGAGACACCGGGGAGCTGTTTTTT
CASSLGLAGDTGELFF
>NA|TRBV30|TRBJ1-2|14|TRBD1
TGTGCCTGGAGTAAATGGACAGGGGACTATGGCTACACCTTC
CAWSKWTGDYGYTF
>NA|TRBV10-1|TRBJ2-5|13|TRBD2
TGCGCCAGCAGTCAAGCGGGGTGGGGGACCCAGTACTTC
CASSQAGWGTQYF
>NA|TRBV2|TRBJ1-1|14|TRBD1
TGTGCCAGCAGGGTGGACAGGGCCAACACTGAAGCTTTCTTT
CASRVDRANTEAFF
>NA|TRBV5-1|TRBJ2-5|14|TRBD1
TGCGCCAGCAGCTTGGACAGGGGGCAAGAGACCCAGTACTTC
CASSLDRGQETQYF
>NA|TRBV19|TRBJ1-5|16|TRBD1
TGTGCCAGTAGTACTTTAGGGACAGTCCGCAATCAGCCCCAGCATTTT
CASSTLGTVRNQPQHF
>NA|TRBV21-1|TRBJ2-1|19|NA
TGTGCCGCCGTGGCCCCAGCGAGAATAGACTCCTCCGTTAGATACGAGCAGTTCTTC
CAAVAPARIDSSVRYEQFF
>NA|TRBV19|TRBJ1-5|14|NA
TGTGCCAGTAGTATCCCAGGCCTTGAAGGGCCCCAGCATTTT
CASSIPGLEGPQHF
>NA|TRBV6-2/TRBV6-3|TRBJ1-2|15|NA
TGTGCCAGCAGTTACTTGCCTCGGATGAACTATGGCTACACCTTC
CASSYLPRMNYGYTF
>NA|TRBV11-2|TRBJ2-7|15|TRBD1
TGTGCCAGCAGCTTAGTTGGACAGGGCGCTTACGAGCAGTACTTC
CASSLVGQGAYEQYF
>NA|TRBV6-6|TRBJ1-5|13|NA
TGTGCCAGCAGTTATAATCGGGATCAGCCCCAGCATTTT
CASSYNRDQPQHF
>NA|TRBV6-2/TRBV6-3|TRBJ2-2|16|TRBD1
TGTGCCAGCAGTTACAACCGGGACAGGAACACCGGGGAGCTGTTTTTT
CASSYNRDRNTGELFF
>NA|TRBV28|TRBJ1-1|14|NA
TGTGCCAGCAGCTCTAATGGGTTTGCGAATGAAGCTTTCTTT
CASSSNGFANEAFF
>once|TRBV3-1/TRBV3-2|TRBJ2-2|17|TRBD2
TGTGCCAGCAGCCAAGATTTAACTAGCGGATCCACCGGGGAGCTGTTTTTT
CASSQDLTSGSTGELFF
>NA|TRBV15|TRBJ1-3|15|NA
TGTGCCACCAGCAGAGATCTAGGGGAAGGAAACACCATATATTTT
CATSRDLGEGNTIYF
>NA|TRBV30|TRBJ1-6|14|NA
TGTGCCTGGAGTGTAACTGGGGGCTCGGATCCCCTCCACTTT
CAWSVTGGSDPLHF
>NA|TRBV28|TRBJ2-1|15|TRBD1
TGTGCCAGCAGCGAAACAGGGGGCAACGTCAATGAGCAGTTCTTC
CASSETGGNVNEQFF
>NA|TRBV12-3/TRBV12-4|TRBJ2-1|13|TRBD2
TGTGCCAGCAGTCGACTAGGGAGGGGTGAGCAGTTCTTC
CASSRLGRGEQFF
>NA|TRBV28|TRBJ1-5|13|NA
TGTGCCAGCAGTTTGATCAGTCCTAGGCCCCAGCATTTT
CASSLISPRPQHF
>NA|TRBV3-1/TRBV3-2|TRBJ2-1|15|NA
TGTGCCAGCAGCCAAGATAATGGAGCGACACGTGAGCAGTTCTTC
CASSQDNGATREQFF
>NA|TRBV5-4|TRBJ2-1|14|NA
TGTGCCAGCAGCCCCCAGCGGGCTTACAATGAGCAGTTCTTC
CASSPQRAYNEQFF
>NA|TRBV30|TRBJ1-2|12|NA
TGTGCCTGGAACAGGGTAGCGGTTGGCTACACCTTC
CAWNRVAVGYTF
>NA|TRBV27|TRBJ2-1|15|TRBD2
TGTGCCAGCAGTTTATTGGGACTAGCGTTTCGGGAGCAGTTCTTC
CASSLLGLAFREQFF
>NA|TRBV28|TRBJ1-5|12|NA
TGTGCCAGCACGGTTGGCAATCAGCCCCAGCATTTT
CASTVGNQPQHF
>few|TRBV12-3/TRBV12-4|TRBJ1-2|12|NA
TGTGCCAGCAGTTACAGGGTTTCTGGCTACACCTTC
CASSYRVSGYTF
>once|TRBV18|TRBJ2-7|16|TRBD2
TGTGCCAGCTCACCACCAGGCGGGGGACTAGCAGGGGAGCAGTACTTC
CASSPPGGGLAGEQYF
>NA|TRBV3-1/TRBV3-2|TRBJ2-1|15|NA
TGTGCCAGCAGCCAAGATAGTAGCGTCTACAATGAGCAGTTCTTC
CASSQDSSVYNEQFF
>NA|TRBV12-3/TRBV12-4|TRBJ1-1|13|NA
TGTGCCAGCAGGCCTGCGGGGAACACTGAAGCTTTCTTT
CASRPAGNTEAFF
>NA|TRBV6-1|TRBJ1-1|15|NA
TGTGCCAGCAGTGAAGTAGAGACATTGAACACTGAAGCTTTCTTT
CASSEVETLNTEAFF
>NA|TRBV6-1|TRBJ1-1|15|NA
TGTGCCAGCAGTGATCCACAGGGAGGAGGCACTGAAGCTTTCTTT
CASSDPQGGGTEAFF
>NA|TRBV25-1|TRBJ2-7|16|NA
TGTGCCAGCAGTGGTCAGGTCGGGCCGGGAGCCTACGAGCAGTACTTC
CASSGQVGPGAYEQYF
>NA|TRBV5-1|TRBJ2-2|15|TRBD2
TGCGCCAGCAGCTTCACTAGCGGTAACACCGGGGAGCTGTTTTTT
CASSFTSGNTGELFF